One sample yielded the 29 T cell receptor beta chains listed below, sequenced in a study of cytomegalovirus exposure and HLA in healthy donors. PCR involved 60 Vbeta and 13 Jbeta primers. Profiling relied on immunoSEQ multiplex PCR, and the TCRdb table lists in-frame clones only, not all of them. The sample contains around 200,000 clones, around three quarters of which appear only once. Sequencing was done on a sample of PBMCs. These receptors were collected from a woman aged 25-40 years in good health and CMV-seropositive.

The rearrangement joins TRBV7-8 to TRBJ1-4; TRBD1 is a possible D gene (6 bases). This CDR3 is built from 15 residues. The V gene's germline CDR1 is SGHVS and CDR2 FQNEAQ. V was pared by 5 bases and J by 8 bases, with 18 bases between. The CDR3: CASSPHRDTREKLFF. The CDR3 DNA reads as TGTGCCAGCAGCCCCCACAGGGATACTAGAGAAAAACTGTTTTTT. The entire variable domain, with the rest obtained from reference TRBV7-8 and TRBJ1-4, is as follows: GAGVSQSPRYKVAKRGQDVALRCDPISGHVSLFWYQQALGQGPEFLTYFQNEAQLDKSGLPSDRFFAERPEGSVSTLKIQRTQQEDSAVYLCASSPHRDTREKLFFGSGTQLSVL.

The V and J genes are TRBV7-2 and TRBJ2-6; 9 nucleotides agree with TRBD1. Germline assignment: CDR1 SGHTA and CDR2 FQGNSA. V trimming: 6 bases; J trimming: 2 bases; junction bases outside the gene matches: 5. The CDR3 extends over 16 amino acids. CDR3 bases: TGTGCCAGCAGACGACAGGGGGGCGCTGGGGCCAACGTCCTGACTTTC. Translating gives CASRRQGGAGANVLTF.

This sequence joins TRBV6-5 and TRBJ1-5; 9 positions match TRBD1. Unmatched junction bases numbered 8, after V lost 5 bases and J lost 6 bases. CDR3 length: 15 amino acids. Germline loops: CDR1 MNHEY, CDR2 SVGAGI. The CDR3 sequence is CASSRAGTGSQPQHF. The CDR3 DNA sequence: TGTGCCAGCAGTCGAGCCGGGACAGGGAGTCAGCCCCAGCATTTT.

DNA of the CDR3: TGTGCCAGCAGCAAACAGGGGATGACAGATACGCAGTATTTT. It codes for CASSKQGMTDTQYF. The genes are TRBV7-2 and TRBJ2-3; 7 nucleotides align to TRBD1. V lost 5 bases, J lost 3 bases, and 5 bases stayed unmatched. This CDR3 contains 14 residues. In germline, CDR1 is SGHTA, CDR2 FQGNSA.

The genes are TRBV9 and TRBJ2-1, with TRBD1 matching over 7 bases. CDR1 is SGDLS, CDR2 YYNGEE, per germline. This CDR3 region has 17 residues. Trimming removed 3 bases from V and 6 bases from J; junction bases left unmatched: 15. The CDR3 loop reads CASSGARGTDSSNEQFF. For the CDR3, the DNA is TGTGCCAGCAGCGGGGCGAGGGGGACAGACTCTTCCAATGAGCAGTTCTTC.

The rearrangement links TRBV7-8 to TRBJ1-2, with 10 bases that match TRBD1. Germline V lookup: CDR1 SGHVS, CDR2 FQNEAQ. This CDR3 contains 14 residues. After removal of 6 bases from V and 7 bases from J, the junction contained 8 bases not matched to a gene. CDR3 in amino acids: CASRQVGTGVGYTF. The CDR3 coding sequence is TGTGCCAGCAGACAAGTGGGGACAGGGGTTGGCTACACCTTC.

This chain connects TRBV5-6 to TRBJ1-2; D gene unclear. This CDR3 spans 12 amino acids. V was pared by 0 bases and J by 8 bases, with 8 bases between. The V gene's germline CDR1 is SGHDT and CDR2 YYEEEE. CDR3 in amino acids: CASSLGGGGYTF. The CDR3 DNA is TGTGCCAGCAGCTTGGGAGGAGGCGGCTACACCTTC.

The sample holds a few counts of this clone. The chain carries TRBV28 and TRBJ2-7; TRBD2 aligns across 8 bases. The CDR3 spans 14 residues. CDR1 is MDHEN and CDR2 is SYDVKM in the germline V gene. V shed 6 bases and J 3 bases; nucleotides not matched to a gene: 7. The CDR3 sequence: CASRSGGSYYEQYF. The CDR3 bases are TGTGCCAGCAGGAGCGGGGGCTCGTACTACGAGCAGTACTTC.

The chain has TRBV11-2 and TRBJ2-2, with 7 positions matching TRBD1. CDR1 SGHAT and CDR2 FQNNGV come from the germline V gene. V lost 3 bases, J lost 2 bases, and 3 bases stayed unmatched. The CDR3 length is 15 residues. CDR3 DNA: TGTGCCAGCAGCTTGAACAGGGGTAACACCGGGGAGCTGTTTTTT. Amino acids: CASSLNRGNTGELFF.

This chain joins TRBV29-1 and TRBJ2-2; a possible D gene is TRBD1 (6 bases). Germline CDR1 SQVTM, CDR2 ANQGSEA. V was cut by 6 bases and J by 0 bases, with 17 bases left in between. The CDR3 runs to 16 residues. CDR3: CSVRQWAGANTGELFF. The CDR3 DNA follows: TGCAGCGTCCGTCAGTGGGCAGGGGCGAACACCGGGGAGCTGTTTTTT.

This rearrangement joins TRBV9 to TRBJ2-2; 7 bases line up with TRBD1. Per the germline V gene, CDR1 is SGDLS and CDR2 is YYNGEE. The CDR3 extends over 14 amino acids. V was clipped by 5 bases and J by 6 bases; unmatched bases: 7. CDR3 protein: CASSAGTEAGELFF. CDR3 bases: TGTGCCAGCAGTGCAGGGACAGAAGCCGGGGAGCTGTTTTTT.

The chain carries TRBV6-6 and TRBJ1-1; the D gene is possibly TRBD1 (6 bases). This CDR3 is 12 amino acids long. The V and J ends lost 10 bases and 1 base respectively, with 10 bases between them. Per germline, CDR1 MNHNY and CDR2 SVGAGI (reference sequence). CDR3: CATQGPNTEAFF. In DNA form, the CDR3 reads TGTGCCACCCAGGGGCCGAACACTGAAGCTTTCTTT.

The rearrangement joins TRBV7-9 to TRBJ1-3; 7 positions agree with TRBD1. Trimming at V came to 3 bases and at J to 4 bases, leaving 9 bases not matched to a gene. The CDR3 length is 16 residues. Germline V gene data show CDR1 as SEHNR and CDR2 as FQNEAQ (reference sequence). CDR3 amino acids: CASSFGQALAGNTIYF. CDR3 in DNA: TGTGCCAGCAGCTTCGGACAGGCCCTCGCGGGAAACACCATATATTTT.

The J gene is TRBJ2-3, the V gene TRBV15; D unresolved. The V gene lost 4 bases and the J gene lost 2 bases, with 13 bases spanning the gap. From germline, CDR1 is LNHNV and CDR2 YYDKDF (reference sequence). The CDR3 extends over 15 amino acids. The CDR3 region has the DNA TGTGCCACCAGCAATCTACCCTGGTCCACAGATACGCAGTATTTT. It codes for CATSNLPWSTDTQYF. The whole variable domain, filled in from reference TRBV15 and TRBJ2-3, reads DAMVIQNPRYQVTQFGKPVTLSCSQTLNHNVMYWYQQKSSQAPKLLFHYYDKDFNNEADTPDNFQSRRPNTSFCFLDIRSPGLGDTAMYLCATSNLPWSTDTQYFGPGTRLTVL.

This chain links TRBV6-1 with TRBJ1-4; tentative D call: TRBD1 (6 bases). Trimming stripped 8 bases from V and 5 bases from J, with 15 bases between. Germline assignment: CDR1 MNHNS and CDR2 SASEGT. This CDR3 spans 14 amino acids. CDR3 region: CASSPGTMNEKLFF. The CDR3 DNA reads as TGTGCCAGCTCCCCCGGGACAATGAATGAAAAACTGTTTTTT.

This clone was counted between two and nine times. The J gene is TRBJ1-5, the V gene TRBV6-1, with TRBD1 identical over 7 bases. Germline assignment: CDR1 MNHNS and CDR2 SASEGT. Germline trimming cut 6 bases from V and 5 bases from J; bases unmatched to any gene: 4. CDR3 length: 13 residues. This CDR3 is CASRETGDQPQHF. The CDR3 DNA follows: TGTGCCAGCAGAGAAACAGGGGATCAGCCCCAGCATTTT.

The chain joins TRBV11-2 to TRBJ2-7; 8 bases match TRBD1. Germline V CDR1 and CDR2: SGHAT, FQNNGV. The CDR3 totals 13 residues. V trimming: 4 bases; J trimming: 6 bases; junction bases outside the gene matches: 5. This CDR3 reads CASSSGTGFEQYF. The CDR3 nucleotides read TGTGCCAGCAGCTCCGGGACAGGCTTCGAGCAGTACTTC.

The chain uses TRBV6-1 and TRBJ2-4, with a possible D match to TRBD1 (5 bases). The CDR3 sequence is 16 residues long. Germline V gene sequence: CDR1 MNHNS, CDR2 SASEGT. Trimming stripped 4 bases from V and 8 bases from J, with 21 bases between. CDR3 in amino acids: CASSGSQAASDHIQYF. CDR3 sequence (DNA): TGTGCCAGCAGTGGATCACAGGCGGCGAGCGACCACATTCAGTACTTC.

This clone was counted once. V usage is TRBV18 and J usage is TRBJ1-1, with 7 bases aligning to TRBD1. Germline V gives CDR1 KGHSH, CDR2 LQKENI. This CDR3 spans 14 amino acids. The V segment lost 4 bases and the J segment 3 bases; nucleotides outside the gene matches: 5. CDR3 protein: CASSRVTGDTEAFF. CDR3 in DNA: TGTGCCAGCTCACGTGTTACAGGGGACACTGAAGCTTTCTTT. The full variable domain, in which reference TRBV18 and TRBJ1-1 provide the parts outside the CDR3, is NAGVMQNPRHLVRRRGQEARLRCSPMKGHSHVYWYRQLPEEGLKFMVYLQKENIIDESGMPKERFSAEFPKEGPSILRIQQVVRGDSAAYFCASSRVTGDTEAFFGQGTRLTVV.

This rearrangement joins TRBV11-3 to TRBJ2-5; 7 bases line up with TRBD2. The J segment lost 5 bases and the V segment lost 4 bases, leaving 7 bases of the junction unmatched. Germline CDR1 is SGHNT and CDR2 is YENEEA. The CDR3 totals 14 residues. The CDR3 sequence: CASSYGGSGETQYF. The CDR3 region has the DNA TGTGCCAGCAGCTACGGCGGGAGCGGGGAGACCCAGTACTTC.

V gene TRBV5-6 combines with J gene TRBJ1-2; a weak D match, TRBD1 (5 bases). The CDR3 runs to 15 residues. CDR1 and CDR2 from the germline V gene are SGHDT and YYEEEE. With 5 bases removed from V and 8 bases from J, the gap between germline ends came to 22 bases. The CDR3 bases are TGTGCCAGCAGGGTGGGGCCAATTCAACGGGGGGGCTACACCTTC. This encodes CASRVGPIQRGGYTF.

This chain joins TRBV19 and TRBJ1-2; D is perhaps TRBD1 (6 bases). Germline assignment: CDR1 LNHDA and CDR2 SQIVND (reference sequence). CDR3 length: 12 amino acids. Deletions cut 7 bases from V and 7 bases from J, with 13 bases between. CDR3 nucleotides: TGTGCCAGTAATGCACAGGGTCGTGGCTACACCTTC. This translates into CASNAQGRGYTF.

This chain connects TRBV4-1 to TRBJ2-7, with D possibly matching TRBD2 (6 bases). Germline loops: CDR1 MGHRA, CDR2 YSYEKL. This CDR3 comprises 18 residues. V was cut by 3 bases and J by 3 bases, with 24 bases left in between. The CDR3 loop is CASSHPRRTGTRDYEQYF. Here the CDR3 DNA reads TGCGCCAGCAGCCACCCACGGCGAACGGGGACTCGCGACTACGAGCAGTACTTC.

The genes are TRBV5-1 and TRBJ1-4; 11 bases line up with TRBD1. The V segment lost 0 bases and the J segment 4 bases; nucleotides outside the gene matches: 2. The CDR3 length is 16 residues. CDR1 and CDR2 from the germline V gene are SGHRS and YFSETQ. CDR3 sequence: CASSLAGTGGNEKLFF. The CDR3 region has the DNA TGCGCCAGCAGCTTGGCAGGGACAGGGGGTAATGAAAAACTGTTTTTT.

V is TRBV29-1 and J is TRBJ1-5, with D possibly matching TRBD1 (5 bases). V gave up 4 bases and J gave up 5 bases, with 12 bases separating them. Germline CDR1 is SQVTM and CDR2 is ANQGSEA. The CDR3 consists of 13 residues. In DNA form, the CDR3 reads TGCAGCGTTGCCGGGGGTAGAGATCAGCCCCAGCATTTT. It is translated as CSVAGGRDQPQHF.

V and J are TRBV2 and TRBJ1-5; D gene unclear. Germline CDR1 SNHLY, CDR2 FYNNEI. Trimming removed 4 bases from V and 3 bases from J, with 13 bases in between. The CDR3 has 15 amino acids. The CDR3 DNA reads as TGTGCCAGCAGTGTTTCGGCAGGCGACAATCAGCCCCAGCATTTT. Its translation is CASSVSAGDNQPQHF.

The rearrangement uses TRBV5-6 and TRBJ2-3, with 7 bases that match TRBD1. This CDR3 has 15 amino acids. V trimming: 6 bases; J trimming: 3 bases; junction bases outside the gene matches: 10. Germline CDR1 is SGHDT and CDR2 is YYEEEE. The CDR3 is CASIQVGGGTDTQYF. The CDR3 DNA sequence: TGTGCCAGCATCCAGGTAGGGGGCGGAACAGATACGCAGTATTTT.

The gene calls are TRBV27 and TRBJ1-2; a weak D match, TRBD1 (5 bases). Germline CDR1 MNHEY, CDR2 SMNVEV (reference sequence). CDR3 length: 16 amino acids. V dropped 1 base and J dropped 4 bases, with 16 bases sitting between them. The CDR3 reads CASSLFGDGGAYGYTF. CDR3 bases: TGTGCCAGCAGTTTATTTGGGGACGGAGGGGCCTATGGCTACACCTTC.

This CDR3 reads CSDGQPGYTF. Here the CDR3 DNA reads TGCAGCGACGGACAGCCAGGTTACACCTTC. The chain uses TRBV29-1 and TRBJ1-2, with D possibly matching TRBD1 (6 bases). Germline CDR1 and CDR2: SQVTM and ANQGSEA. The CDR3 sequence is 10 residues long. V was shortened by 7 bases and J by 11 bases, with 14 bases between the two germline ends.